These T cell receptor beta chains were read from a single sample in a study of blood T cells in healthy people across ages. TCRdb redid the calling of the 5' RACE reads with MiXCR, one entry per CDR3 protein. The sample holds about 1.8 million distinct CDR3 sequences, roughly 49% seen once. Source material: blood. These receptors came from a woman between 40 and 55 years old in good health. Each CDR3 is given with its conserved first and last residue. The order of the fields is J gene, D gene, clone size, V gene, CDR3 protein, CDR3 DNA. A D gene is named only where the DNA matches it firmly. The listing skips clone size in some rows; elsewhere it reads once, few, many or a size class.

J: TRBJ2-5; D: NA; size: NA; V: TRBV6-6; CDR3: CASGGEPETQYF; DNA: TGTGCCAGCGGTGGCGAGCCGGAGACCCAGTACTTC
J: TRBJ2-1; D: NA; size: once; V: TRBV6-5; CDR3: CASTRVGGQEFF; DNA: TGTGCCAGCACAAGAGTTGGGGGCCAGGAGTTCTTC
J: TRBJ2-7; D: NA; size: NA; V: TRBV7-8; CDR3: CASSLEGTFIYEQYF; DNA: TGTGCCAGCAGCTTAGAAGGGACCTTTATCTACGAGCAGTACTTC
J: TRBJ2-7; D: NA; size: few; V: TRBV12-3/TRBV12-4; CDR3: CASSPGTPTQKQYF; DNA: TGTGCCAGCAGCCCCGGGACTCCCACCCAGAAGCAGTACTTC
J: TRBJ2-1; D: NA; size: NA; V: TRBV27; CDR3: CASSLQVDYEQFF; DNA: TGTGCCAGCAGTTTACAGGTGGACTACGAGCAGTTCTTC
J: TRBJ1-4; D: NA; size: NA; V: TRBV4-1; CDR3: CASSQDPGRNEKLFF; DNA: TGCGCCAGCAGCCAAGATCCAGGGCGTAATGAAAAACTGTTTTTT
J: TRBJ1-6; D: TRBD1; size: NA; V: TRBV5-1; CDR3: CASSLATGQGNSPLHF; DNA: TGCGCCAGCAGCTTGGCCACCGGACAGGGAAATTCACCCCTCCACTTT
J: TRBJ1-1; D: NA; size: NA; V: TRBV20-1; CDR3: CSASKSGRGMNTEAFF; DNA: TGCAGTGCTAGTAAGTCGGGACGGGGGATGAACACTGAAGCTTTCTTT
J: TRBJ2-5; D: NA; size: few; V: TRBV15; CDR3: CATSSPRSQETQYF; DNA: TGTGCCACCAGCAGCCCGAGGTCCCAAGAGACCCAGTACTTC
J: TRBJ1-5; D: NA; size: NA; V: TRBV3-1; CDR3: CASSQQGSGQPQHF; DNA: TGTGCCAGCAGCCAACAGGGATCAGGACAGCCCCAGCATTTT
J: TRBJ2-5; D: NA; size: NA; V: TRBV2; CDR3: CASSPTTSGPQETQYF; DNA: TGTGCCAGCAGTCCCACGACGAGCGGGCCCCAAGAGACCCAGTACTTC
J: TRBJ2-5; D: TRBD1; size: many; V: TRBV7-9; CDR3: CASSAGQGKETQYF; DNA: TGTGCCAGCAGCGCCGGACAGGGTAAAGAGACCCAGTACTTC
J: TRBJ2-5; D: TRBD2; size: NA; V: TRBV28; CDR3: CASSQLARGRQETQYF; DNA: TGTGCCAGCAGTCAACTAGCGAGGGGACGACAAGAGACCCAGTACTTC
J: TRBJ1-1; D: TRBD1; size: NA; V: TRBV2; CDR3: CASSEIGTGGGEAFF; DNA: TGTGCCAGCAGTGAGATAGGGACAGGGGGAGGTGAAGCTTTCTTT
J: TRBJ1-1; D: NA; size: NA; V: TRBV7-2; CDR3: CASSAIPGTEAFF; DNA: TGTGCCAGCAGCGCCATCCCGGGGACTGAAGCTTTCTTT
J: TRBJ2-1; D: NA; size: NA; V: TRBV27; CDR3: CASQQDRASYNEQFF; DNA: TGTGCCAGCCAGCAAGACAGAGCTTCCTACAATGAGCAGTTCTTC
J: TRBJ1-5; D: TRBD1; size: NA; V: TRBV20-1; CDR3: CSAGRDRGGLGNQPQHF; DNA: TGCAGTGCGGGCCGGGACAGGGGAGGGTTGGGCAATCAGCCCCAGCATTTT
J: TRBJ2-3; D: TRBD1; size: few; V: TRBV6-1; CDR3: CASRVQGAGTDTQYF; DNA: TGTGCCAGCAGAGTACAGGGGGCTGGCACAGATACGCAGTATTTT
J: TRBJ2-6; D: TRBD1; size: NA; V: TRBV3-1; CDR3: CATRDRPSSGANVLTF; DNA: TGTGCCACCCGGGACAGGCCAAGCTCTGGGGCCAACGTCCTGACTTTC
J: TRBJ2-7; D: NA; size: few; V: TRBV27; CDR3: CASSLLSQGDSEQYF; DNA: TGTGCCAGCAGTTTATTAAGCCAGGGAGACTCCGAGCAGTACTTC
J: TRBJ2-7; D: TRBD1; size: NA; V: TRBV12-3/TRBV12-4; CDR3: CASSNPTGAFYEQYF; DNA: TGTGCCAGCAGTAACCCGACAGGGGCCTTTTACGAGCAGTACTTC
J: TRBJ2-2; D: TRBD2; size: NA; V: TRBV24-1; CDR3: CATSNSGGGGTDTGELFF; DNA: TGTGCCACCAGTAATTCAGGAGGCGGGGGGACTGACACCGGGGAGCTGTTTTTT
J: TRBJ1-6; D: NA; size: NA; V: TRBV19; CDR3: CASHIGAGAYNSPLHF; DNA: TGTGCCAGTCATATAGGGGCAGGGGCCTATAATTCACCCCTCCACTTT
J: TRBJ2-3; D: NA; size: few; V: TRBV5-1; CDR3: CASSSLTKDTQYF; DNA: TGCGCCAGCAGCTCCTTGACTAAAGATACGCAGTATTTT
J: TRBJ2-5; D: NA; size: few; V: TRBV6-5; CDR3: CASSRSRVETQYF; DNA: TGTGCCAGCAGCCGCTCCAGGGTCGAGACCCAGTACTTC
J: TRBJ2-1; D: TRBD2; size: once; V: TRBV20-1; CDR3: CSALGLAGALAYNEQFF; DNA: TGCAGTGCTCTTGGACTAGCGGGGGCCCTAGCCTACAATGAGCAGTTCTTC
J: TRBJ2-5; D: NA; size: few; V: TRBV28; CDR3: CASSFPTDSSGETQYF; DNA: TGTGCCAGCAGTTTCCCGACAGACAGCTCGGGAGAGACCCAGTACTTC
J: TRBJ2-7; D: TRBD1; size: NA; V: TRBV12-3/TRBV12-4; CDR3: CASSTSGTGVFEQYF; DNA: TGTGCCAGCAGTACCTCTGGGACAGGGGTTTTCGAGCAGTACTTC
J: TRBJ2-5; D: TRBD2; size: NA; V: TRBV4-1; CDR3: CASSQLPGEGYKTQYF; DNA: TGCGCCAGCAGCCAACTCCCCGGGGAGGGGTACAAGACCCAGTACTTC
J: TRBJ2-5; D: NA; size: few; V: TRBV6-6; CDR3: CASSSTSTQETQYF; DNA: TGTGCCAGCAGTTCCACCAGCACGCAAGAGACCCAGTACTTC
J: TRBJ2-1; D: TRBD1; size: NA; V: TRBV7-9; CDR3: CASSLGDRGHRETQFF; DNA: TGTGCCAGCAGCTTAGGCGACAGGGGCCACCGGGAGACCCAGTTCTTC
J: TRBJ2-7; D: TRBD2; size: few; V: TRBV5-5; CDR3: CASSLTAGGIAYEQYF; DNA: TGTGCCAGCAGCTTGACAGCGGGGGGGATCGCTTACGAGCAGTACTTC
J: TRBJ2-1; D: TRBD1; size: NA; V: TRBV6-5; CDR3: CASSYSRTGIPSGNEQFF; DNA: TGTGCCAGCAGTTACTCAAGGACAGGGATACCGTCGGGGAATGAGCAGTTCTTC
J: TRBJ1-2; D: TRBD1; size: once; V: TRBV5-1; CDR3: CASSLKTGGFQNYGYTF; DNA: TGCGCCAGCAGCTTGAAAACAGGGGGCTTCCAGAACTATGGCTACACCTTC